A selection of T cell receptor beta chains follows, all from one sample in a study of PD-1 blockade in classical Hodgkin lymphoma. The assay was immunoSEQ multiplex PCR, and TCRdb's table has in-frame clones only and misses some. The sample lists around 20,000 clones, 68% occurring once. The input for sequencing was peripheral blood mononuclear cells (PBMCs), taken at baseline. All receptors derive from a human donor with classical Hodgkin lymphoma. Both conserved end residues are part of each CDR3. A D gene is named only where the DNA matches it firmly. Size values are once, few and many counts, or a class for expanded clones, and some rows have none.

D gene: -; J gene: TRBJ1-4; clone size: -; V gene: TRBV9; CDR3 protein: CASSLRAGNEKLFF; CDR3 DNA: TGTGCCAGCAGCCTTCGGGCTGGTAATGAAAAACTGTTTTTT
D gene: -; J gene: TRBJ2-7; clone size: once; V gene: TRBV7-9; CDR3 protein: CASSLDLVVGEQYF; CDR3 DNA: TGTGCCAGCAGCCTCGACTTGGTGGTGGGCGAGCAGTACTTC
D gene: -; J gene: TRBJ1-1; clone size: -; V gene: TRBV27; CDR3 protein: CASHLDRYTEAFF; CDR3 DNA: TGTGCCAGCCATCTAGACAGATACACTGAAGCTTTCTTT
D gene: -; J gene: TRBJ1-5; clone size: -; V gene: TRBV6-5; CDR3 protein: CASNGGSNQPQHF; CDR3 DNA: TGTGCCAGCAACGGGGGTAGCAATCAGCCCCAGCATTTT
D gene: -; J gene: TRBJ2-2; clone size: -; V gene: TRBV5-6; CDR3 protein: CASSLSRGAGELFF; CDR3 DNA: TGTGCCAGCAGCTTGAGTCGGGGAGCCGGGGAGCTGTTTTTT
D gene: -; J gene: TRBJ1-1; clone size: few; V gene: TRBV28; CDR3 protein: CASSTHPNTEAFF; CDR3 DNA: TGTGCCAGCAGTACCCACCCTAACACTGAAGCTTTCTTT
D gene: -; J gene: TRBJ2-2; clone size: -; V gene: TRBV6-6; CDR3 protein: CATRGVGELFF; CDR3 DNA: TGTGCCACCCGGGGTGTCGGGGAGCTGTTTTTT
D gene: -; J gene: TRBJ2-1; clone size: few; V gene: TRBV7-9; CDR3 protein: CASSLGGVFF; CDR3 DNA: TGTGCCAGCAGCTTGGGGGGTGTTTTCTTC
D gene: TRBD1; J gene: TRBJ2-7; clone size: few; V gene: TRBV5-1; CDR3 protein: CASSLFGTGAYEQYF; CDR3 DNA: TGCGCCAGCAGCTTGTTCGGGACAGGGGCCTACGAGCAGTACTTC
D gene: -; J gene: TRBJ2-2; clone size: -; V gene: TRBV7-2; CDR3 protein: CASSPYIGLFF; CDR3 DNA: TGTGCCAGCAGCCCTTACATCGGACTGTTTTTT
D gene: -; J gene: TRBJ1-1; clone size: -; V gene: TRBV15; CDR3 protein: CATSRDKMNTEAFF; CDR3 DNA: TGTGCCACCAGCAGAGATAAGATGAACACTGAAGCTTTCTTT
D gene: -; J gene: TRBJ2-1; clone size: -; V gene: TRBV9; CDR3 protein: CASSVGGDPYNEQFF; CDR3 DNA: TGTGCCAGCAGCGTAGGTGGAGATCCCTACAATGAGCAGTTCTTC
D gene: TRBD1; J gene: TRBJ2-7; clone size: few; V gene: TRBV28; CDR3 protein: CASTTGQGATWGYEQYF; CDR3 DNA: TGTGCCAGCACTACAGGACAGGGGGCCACGTGGGGCTACGAGCAGTACTTC
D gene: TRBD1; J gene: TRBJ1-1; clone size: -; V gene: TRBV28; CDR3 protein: CASRYQDRGGTEAFF; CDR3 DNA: TGTGCCAGCAGATATCAAGACAGGGGAGGGACTGAAGCTTTCTTT
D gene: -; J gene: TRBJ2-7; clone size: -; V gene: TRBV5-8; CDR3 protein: CASSLLGEPFYEQYF; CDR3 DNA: TGTGCCAGCAGCTTGTTAGGCGAACCTTTCTACGAGCAGTACTTC
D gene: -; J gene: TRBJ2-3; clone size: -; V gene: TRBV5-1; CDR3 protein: CASSSQGRTDTQYF; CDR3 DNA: TGCGCCAGCAGCTCACAGGGAAGGACAGATACGCAGTATTTT
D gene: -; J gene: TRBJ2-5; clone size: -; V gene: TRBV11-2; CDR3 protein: CASSLVGGVGETQYF; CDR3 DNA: TGTGCCAGCAGCTTAGTGGGCGGGGTTGGCGAGACCCAGTACTTC
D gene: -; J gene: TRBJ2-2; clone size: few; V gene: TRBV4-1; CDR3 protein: CASSQRRTNTGELFF; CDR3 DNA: TGCGCCAGCAGCCAAAGACGTACGAACACCGGGGAGCTGTTTTTT
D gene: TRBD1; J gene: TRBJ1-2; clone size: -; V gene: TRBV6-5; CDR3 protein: CASSPTGDYGYTF; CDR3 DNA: TGTGCCAGCTCACCGACAGGGGACTATGGCTACACCTTC
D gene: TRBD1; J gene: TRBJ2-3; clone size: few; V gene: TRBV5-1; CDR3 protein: CASSLWQGGTDTQYF; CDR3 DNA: TGCGCCAGCAGCTTGTGGCAGGGGGGCACAGATACGCAGTATTTT
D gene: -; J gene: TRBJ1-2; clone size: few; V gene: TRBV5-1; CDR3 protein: CASSGGSNYGYTF; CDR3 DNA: TGCGCCAGCAGCGGTGGTTCTAACTATGGCTACACCTTC
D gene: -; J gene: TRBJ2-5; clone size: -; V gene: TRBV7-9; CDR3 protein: CASSLGHTQETQYF; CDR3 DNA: TGTGCCAGCAGCCTGGGGCACACACAAGAGACCCAGTACTTC
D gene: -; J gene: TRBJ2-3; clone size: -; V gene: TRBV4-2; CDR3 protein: CASSQDIGDTQYF; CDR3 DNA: TGTGCCAGCAGCCAAGACATCGGGGATACGCAGTATTTT
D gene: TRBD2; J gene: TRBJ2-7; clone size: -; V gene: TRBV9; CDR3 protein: CASSVTSGGPYEQYF; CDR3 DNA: TGTGCCAGCAGTGTGACTAGCGGGGGTCCCTACGAGCAGTACTTC
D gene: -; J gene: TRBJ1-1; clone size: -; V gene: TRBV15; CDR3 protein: CATSSRRQTEAFF; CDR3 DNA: TGTGCCACCAGCAGCCGGCGGCAGACTGAAGCTTTCTTT
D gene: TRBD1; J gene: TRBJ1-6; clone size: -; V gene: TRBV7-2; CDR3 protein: CASSLMGRGQGAGSLHF; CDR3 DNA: TGTGCCAGCAGCTTAATGGGTCGGGGACAGGGGGCGGGATCCCTCCACTTT
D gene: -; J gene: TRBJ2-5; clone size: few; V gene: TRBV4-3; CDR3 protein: CASSQDFLARETQYF; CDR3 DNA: TGCGCCAGCAGCCAAGATTTCCTAGCGAGGGAGACCCAGTACTTC
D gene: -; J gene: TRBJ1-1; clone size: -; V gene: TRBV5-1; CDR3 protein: CASSLGPMMNTEAFF; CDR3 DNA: TGCGCCAGCAGCTTGGGACCCATGATGAACACTGAAGCTTTCTTT
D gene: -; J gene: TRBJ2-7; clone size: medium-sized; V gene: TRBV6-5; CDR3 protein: CASSSSLAREQYF; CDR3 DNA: TGTGCCAGCAGTTCCTCTTTAGCAAGAGAGCAGTACTTC
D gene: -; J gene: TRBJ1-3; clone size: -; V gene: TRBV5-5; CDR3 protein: CASSLEPSGNTIYF; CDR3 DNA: TGTGCCAGCAGCTTGGAACCGTCTGGAAACACCATATATTTT
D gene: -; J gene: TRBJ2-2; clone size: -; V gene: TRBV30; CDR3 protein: CAWSWTSGAGELFF; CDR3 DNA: TGTGCCTGGAGTTGGACCAGTGGGGCCGGGGAGCTGTTTTTT
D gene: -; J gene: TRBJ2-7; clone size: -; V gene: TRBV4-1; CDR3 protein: CASSQQGGPYEQYF; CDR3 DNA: TGCGCCAGCAGCCAACAGGGTGGGCCCTACGAGCAGTACTTC
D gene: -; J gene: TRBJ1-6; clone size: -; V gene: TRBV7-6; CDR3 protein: CASSTGLGGSYNSPLHF; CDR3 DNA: TGTGCCAGCAGCACCGGCCTCGGAGGGTCATATAATTCACCCCTCCACTTT
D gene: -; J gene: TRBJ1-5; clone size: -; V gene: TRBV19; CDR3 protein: CATRTGLGQPQHF; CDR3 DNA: TGTGCCACCCGGACGGGTTTGGGTCAGCCCCAGCATTTT
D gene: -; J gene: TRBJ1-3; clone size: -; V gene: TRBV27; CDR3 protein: CASSLSSRVGNSGNTIYF; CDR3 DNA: TGTGCCAGCAGTTTATCTAGCCGCGTGGGGAACTCTGGAAACACCATATATTTT
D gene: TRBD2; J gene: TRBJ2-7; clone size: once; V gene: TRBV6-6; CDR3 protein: CASSSSGSSYEQYF; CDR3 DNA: TGTGCCAGCAGTTCTAGCGGGAGTTCGTACGAGCAGTACTTC
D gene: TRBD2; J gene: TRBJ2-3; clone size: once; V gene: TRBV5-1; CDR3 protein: CASSLAGLADTDTQYF; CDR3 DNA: TGCGCCAGCAGCTTGGCTGGACTAGCTGACACAGATACGCAGTATTTT
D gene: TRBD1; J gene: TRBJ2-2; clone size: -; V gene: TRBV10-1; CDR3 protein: CASSGPGQGGNTGELFF; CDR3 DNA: TGCGCCAGCAGTGGACCGGGACAGGGGGGGAACACCGGGGAGCTGTTTTTT
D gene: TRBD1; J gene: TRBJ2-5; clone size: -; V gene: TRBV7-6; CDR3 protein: CASSLGGTGDQETQYF; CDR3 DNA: TGTGCCAGCAGCTTAGGGGGGACAGGGGATCAAGAGACCCAGTACTTC
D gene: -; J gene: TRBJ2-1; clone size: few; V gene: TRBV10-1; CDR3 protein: CASSENPGHYNEQFF; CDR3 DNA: TGCGCCAGCAGTGAAAACCCGGGGCACTACAATGAGCAGTTCTTC
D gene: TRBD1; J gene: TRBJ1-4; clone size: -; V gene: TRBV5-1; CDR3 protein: CASSYQGAANEKLFF; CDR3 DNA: TGCGCCAGCAGCTACCAGGGGGCTGCTAATGAAAAACTGTTTTTT
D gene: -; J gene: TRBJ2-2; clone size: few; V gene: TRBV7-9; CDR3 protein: CASSPEDGDTGELFF; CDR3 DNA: TGTGCCAGCAGCCCCGAGGACGGTGACACCGGGGAGCTGTTTTTT
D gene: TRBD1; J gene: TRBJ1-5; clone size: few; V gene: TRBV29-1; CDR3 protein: CSAKGGADNQPQHF; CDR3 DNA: TGCAGCGCCAAAGGGGGCGCCGATAATCAGCCCCAGCATTTT
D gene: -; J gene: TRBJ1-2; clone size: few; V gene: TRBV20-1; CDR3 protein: CSAQGPPWYTF; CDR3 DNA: TGCAGTGCTCAAGGGCCTCCGTGGTACACCTTC
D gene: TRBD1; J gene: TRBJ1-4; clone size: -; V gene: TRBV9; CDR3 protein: CASSVTGIRANEKLFF; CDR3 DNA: TGTGCCAGCAGCGTGACAGGGATTCGGGCTAATGAAAAACTGTTTTTT
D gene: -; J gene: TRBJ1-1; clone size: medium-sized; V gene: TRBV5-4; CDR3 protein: CASSLDVNTEAFF; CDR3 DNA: TGTGCCAGCAGCTTGGACGTGAACACTGAAGCTTTCTTT
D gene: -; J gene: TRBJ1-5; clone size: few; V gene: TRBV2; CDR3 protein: CASSGQLPQPQHF; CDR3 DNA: TGTGCCAGCAGTGGACAGCTGCCTCAGCCCCAGCATTTT
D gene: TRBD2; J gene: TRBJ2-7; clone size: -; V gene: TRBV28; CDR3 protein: CASRTSGLYEQYF; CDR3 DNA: TGTGCCAGCCGGACTAGCGGCCTCTACGAGCAGTACTTC
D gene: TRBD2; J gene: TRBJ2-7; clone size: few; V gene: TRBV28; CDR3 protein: CASSPVGTIYEQYF; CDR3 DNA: TGTGCCAGCAGTCCGGTTGGGACTATCTACGAGCAGTACTTC